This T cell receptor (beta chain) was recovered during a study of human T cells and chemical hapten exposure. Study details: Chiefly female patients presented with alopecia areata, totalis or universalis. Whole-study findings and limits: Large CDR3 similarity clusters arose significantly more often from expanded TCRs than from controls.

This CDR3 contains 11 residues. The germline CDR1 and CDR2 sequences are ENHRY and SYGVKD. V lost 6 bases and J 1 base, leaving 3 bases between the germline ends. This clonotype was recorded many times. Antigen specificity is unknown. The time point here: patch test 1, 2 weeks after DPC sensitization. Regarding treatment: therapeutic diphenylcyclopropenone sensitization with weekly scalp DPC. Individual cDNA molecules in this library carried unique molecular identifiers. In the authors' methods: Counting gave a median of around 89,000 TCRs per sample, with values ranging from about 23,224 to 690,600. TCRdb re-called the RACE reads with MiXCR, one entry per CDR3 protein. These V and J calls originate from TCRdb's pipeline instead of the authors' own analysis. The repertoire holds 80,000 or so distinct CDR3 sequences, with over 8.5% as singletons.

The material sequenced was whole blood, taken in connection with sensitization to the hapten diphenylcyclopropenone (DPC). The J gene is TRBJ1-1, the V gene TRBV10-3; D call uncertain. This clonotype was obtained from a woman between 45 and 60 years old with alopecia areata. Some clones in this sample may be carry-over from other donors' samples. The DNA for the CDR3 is TGTGCCATCAGGGAGAACACTGAAGCTTTCTTT. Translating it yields CAIRENTEAFF.